One and the same sample provided the 12 T cell receptor beta chains below, sequenced in a study of blood T cell repertoires in COVID-19 (dated by TCRdb to 2018 to 2020). Receptor amplification or capture employed the immunoSEQ multiplex PCR assay. Sourced from immuneACCESS, this table was stored by TCRdb with only in-frame sequences that have V and J called. A share of the clones is absent; for the studies checked, an unresolved V gene accounts for under half, and the remainder has no known explanation. For this sample there are around 200,000 clones; approximately 90% appear just once. The ten largest clones take up about 1.2% of the sample. The sample taken for sequencing was PBMCs or T cells enriched from blood (not recorded which). Source of these receptors: a man between 25 and 39 years old who had recovered from COVID-19.

V is TRBV28 and J is TRBJ2-7, with D hard to call. Per germline, CDR1 MDHEN and CDR2 SYDVKM. The CDR3 spans 14 residues. The V end was cut by 6 bases, the J end by 4 bases, with 16 bases between. This chain's CDR3 is CASSPRPFGYEQYF. CDR3 bases: TGTGCCAGCAGCCCACGTCCCTTCGGGTACGAGCAGTACTTC.

The chain is built from TRBV18 and TRBJ2-7; 9 positions agree with TRBD1. The CDR3 covers 16 residues. The V gene end was trimmed by 3 bases and the J gene end by 5 bases; junction bases not matched to a gene: 11. Germline lookup yields CDR1 KGHSH and CDR2 LQKENI. CDR3 sequence (DNA): TGTGCCAGCTCACCGCTCCCGGGACAGGGTTCCCACGAGCAGTACTTC. Its protein product is CASSPLPGQGSHEQYF.

This sequence joins TRBV5-1 and TRBJ2-7; 9 bases map to TRBD1. This CDR3 region has 16 residues. V trimming: 2 bases; J trimming: 2 bases; junction bases outside the gene matches: 8. The V gene's germline CDR1 is SGHRS and CDR2 YFSETQ. CDR3 sequence reads: CASSFERGTGTYEQYF. Written as DNA, the CDR3 is TGCGCCAGCAGCTTCGAACGGGGGACAGGGACCTACGAGCAGTACTTC.

The genes are TRBV27 and TRBJ1-5; 8 nucleotides agree with TRBD1. The V gene end was trimmed by 5 bases and the J gene end by 0 bases; junction bases not matched to a gene: 6. The CDR3 loop spans 16 amino acids. CDR1 is MNHEY and CDR2 is SMNVEV in the germline V gene (reference sequence). The CDR3 here is CASSRTGSYSNQPQHF. CDR3 bases: TGTGCCAGCAGTCGGACAGGGAGTTATAGCAATCAGCCCCAGCATTTT.

This clone was seen just once. The rearrangement uses TRBV3-1 (or the pseudogene TRBV3-2) and TRBJ2-5; 8 bases are shared with TRBD2. CDR3 size: 14 residues. CDR1 and CDR2 (germline): LGHDT, YNNKEL (reference sequence). J was trimmed by 3 bases and V by 3 bases; bases with no gene match: 3. The CDR3 is CASSHNGGEETQYF. For the CDR3, the DNA is TGTGCCAGCAGCCACAACGGGGGGGAAGAGACCCAGTACTTC.

This clone was detected once. The chain joins TRBV24-1 to TRBJ2-5; D not resolved. The V end was cut by 2 bases, the J end by 7 bases, with 7 bases between. The CDR3 is 12 residues long. Germline CDR1 reads KGHDR; CDR2 reads SFDVKD. The CDR3 loop reads CATSDWQLTQYF. CDR3 nucleotides: TGTGCCACCAGTGATTGGCAGTTGACCCAGTACTTC.

The chain employs TRBV13 and TRBJ2-7, with D possibly being TRBD1 (5 bases). The CDR3 length is 15 residues. V lost 4 bases and J lost 2, with 15 bases in between. CDR1 is PRHDT, CDR2 FYEKMQ, per germline (reference sequence). CDR3 DNA: TGTGCCAGCAGCTCCCGTAGTCAGGGCACCTACGAGCAGTACTTC. Amino acid sequence: CASSSRSQGTYEQYF. The variable domain in full, completed from reference TRBV13 and TRBJ2-7, reads AAGVIQSPRHLIKEKRETATLKCYPIPRHDTVYWYQQGPGQDPQFLISFYEKMQSDKGSIPDRFSAQQFSDYHSELNMSSLELGDSALYFCASSSRSQGTYEQYFGPGTRLTVT.

The V call is TRBV9, the J call TRBJ1-1; TRBD1 matches 9 bases. There are 18 residues in the CDR3. V shed 0 bases, J shed 4 bases, and the junction held 13 bases outside the gene matches. Germline V lookup: CDR1 SGDLS, CDR2 YYNGEE. CDR3 protein: CASSVEPFETGGFTEAFF. DNA of the CDR3: TGTGCCAGCAGCGTAGAACCGTTTGAGACAGGGGGGTTCACTGAAGCTTTCTTT.

The genes are TRBV3-1 (or the pseudogene TRBV3-2) and TRBJ1-6; the D is unclear. Deletions cut 6 bases from V and 8 bases from J, with 8 bases between. The germline V gene encodes CDR1 LGHDT and CDR2 YNNKEL (reference sequence). The CDR3 has 12 residues. The CDR3 nucleotides read TGTGCCAGCAGGACACGTTATTCACCCCTCCACTTT. Its protein product is CASRTRYSPLHF.

J is TRBJ2-1 and V is TRBV28; D possibly corresponds to TRBD2 (5 bases). V was cut by 8 bases and J by 8 bases, with 16 bases left in between. This CDR3 comprises 13 residues. Germline assignment: CDR1 MDHEN and CDR2 SYDVKM. For the CDR3, the DNA is TGTGCCAGCTCTTTAAGGAGGATCGATGAGCAGTTCTTC. Its translation: CASSLRRIDEQFF.

This chain connects TRBV30 to TRBJ1-5; TRBD1 agrees at 10 bases. The germline gives CDR1 GTSNPN, CDR2 SVGIG (reference sequence). The CDR3 is made up of 15 amino acids. The V gene end was trimmed by 3 bases and the J gene end by 2 bases; junction bases not matched to a gene: 4. The CDR3 region has the DNA TGTGCCTGGAGCCTCGGGACAGGGGGCAATCAGCCCCAGCATTTT. Encoded protein: CAWSLGTGGNQPQHF.

The chain employs TRBV4-1 and TRBJ1-1, with D uncertain. V shed 0 bases and J shed 3 bases, with 5 bases lying between them. This CDR3 contains 13 residues. Germline lookup yields CDR1 MGHRA and CDR2 YSYEKL. CDR3: CASSQDRDTEAFF. CDR3 coding DNA: TGCGCCAGCAGCCAAGACCGGGACACTGAAGCTTTCTTT.